The sample holds a few counts of the clone carrying this TCR beta chain. Its specificity is not known. Full-length variable regions came from constant-region reverse primers plus semi-nested Nested Universal Primer A PCR. Via MiXCR, TCRdb re-called the 5' RACE reads, giving one row per CDR3 protein. The sample consists of around 10,000 distinct CDR3 sequences, over 25% of them appearing once. V shed 1 base, J shed 8 bases, and the junction held 5 bases outside the gene matches. The CDR3 spans 14 residues. CDR1 and CDR2 (germline): LGHNT, FRNRAP. The study's findings and limits: The TCR gene usage of tumor memory CD4+ T cells clustered together with blood and lymph node memory CD4+ cells and with lymph node naive CD4+ cells.

Cells sorted as Tregs were CD4+, CD25+ and CD127-/low. Sequencing was done on a sample of Tregs sorted from a lymph node. The TCR was taken from a female donor with breast cancer. V and J are TRBV12-5 and TRBJ1-2; 9 bases are shared with TRBD1. As DNA, the CDR3 is TGTGCTAGTGGTTTGGGGACAGGGGTTGAGGGCTACACCTTC. It is translated as CASGLGTGVEGYTF.